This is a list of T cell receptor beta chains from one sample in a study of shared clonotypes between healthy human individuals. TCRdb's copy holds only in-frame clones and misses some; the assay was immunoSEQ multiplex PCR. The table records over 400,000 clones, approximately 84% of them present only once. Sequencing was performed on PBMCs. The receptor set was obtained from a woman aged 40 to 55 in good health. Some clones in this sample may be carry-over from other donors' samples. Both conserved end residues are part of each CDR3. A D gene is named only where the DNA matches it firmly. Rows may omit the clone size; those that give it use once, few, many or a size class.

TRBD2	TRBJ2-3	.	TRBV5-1	TGCGCCAGCAGCAGGACTAGTTTGGATACGCAGTATTTT	CASSRTSLDTQYF
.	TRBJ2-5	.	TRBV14	TGTGCCAGCAGCACTCTTGGAGCCCTTCAAGAGACCCAGTACTTC	CASSTLGALQETQYF
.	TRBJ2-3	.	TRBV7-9	TGTGCCAGCAGCTTATGGCAAACCGACACAGATACGCAGTATTTT	CASSLWQTDTDTQYF
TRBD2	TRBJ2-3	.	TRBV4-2	TGTGCCAGCAGCCAATCCTCTAGCGGGCGAGATACGCAGTATTTT	CASSQSSSGRDTQYF
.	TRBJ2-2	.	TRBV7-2	TGTGCCAGCAGCCCACAACCGGGCCAGGGAGGCACCGGGGAGCTGTTTTTT	CASSPQPGQGGTGELFF
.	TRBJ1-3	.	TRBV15	TGTGCCACCAGCAGAGAGCAGGCCTCTGGAAACACCATATATTTT	CATSREQASGNTIYF
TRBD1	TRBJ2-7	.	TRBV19	TGTGCCAGTAATCCGGGACAGGGTGTTCTCGAGCAGTACTTC	CASNPGQGVLEQYF
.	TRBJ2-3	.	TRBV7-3	TGTGCCAGTGGGACGAGACATCCAGATACGCAGTATTTT	CASGTRHPDTQYF
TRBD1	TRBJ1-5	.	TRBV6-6	TGTGCCAGCAGTTACCCAGGGGGAACTAGCAATCAGCCCCAGCATTTT	CASSYPGGTSNQPQHF
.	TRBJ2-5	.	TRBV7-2	TGTGCCAGCAGCTTACTGGCCGGGGGCGAGACCCAGTACTTC	CASSLLAGGETQYF
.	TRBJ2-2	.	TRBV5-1	TGCGCCAGCAGCCCCGGGGGGCAGCTCACCGGGGAGCTGTTTTTT	CASSPGGQLTGELFF
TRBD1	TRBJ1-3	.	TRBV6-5	TGTGCCAGCAGTCGAACAGGGGAAGGTGGAAACACCATATATTTT	CASSRTGEGGNTIYF
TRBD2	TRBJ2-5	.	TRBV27	TGTGCCAGCAGTCCGCTGCTAGCGGGAGGGGTGACCCAGTACTTC	CASSPLLAGGVTQYF
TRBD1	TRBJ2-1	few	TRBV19	TGTGCCAGTACCGACCGGGACAGGGGAGTCAATGAGCAGTTCTTC	CASTDRDRGVNEQFF
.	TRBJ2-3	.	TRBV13	TGTGCCAGCTCACTGCTGGATACGCAGTATTTT	CASSLLDTQYF
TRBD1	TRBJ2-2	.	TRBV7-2	TGTGCCAGCAGCCCGGGACAGGGGGACACCGGGGAGCTGTTTTTT	CASSPGQGDTGELFF
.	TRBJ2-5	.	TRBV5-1	TGCGCCAGCAGCGTAACCGGGACGGGGGAGACCCAGTACTTC	CASSVTGTGETQYF
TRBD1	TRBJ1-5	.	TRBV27	TGTGCCAGCAGTCCCCAACAGGGGGGCAATCAGCCCCAGCATTTT	CASSPQQGGNQPQHF
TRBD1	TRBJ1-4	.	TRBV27	TGTGCCAGCAGTTCACGGACAGGGGGCTTTGAAAAACTGTTTTTT	CASSSRTGGFEKLFF
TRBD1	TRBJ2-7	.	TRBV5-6	TGTGCCAGCAGCGGCGGGACAGGGTTCTACGAGCAGTACTTC	CASSGGTGFYEQYF
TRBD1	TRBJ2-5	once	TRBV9	TGTGCCAGCAGCGCAGCTGGGACAGCGTCTAGGGGGACCCAGTACTTC	CASSAAGTASRGTQYF
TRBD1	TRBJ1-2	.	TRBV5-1	TGCGCCAGCAGCATAGGACAGGGGAGGGGTGGCTACACCTTC	CASSIGQGRGGYTF
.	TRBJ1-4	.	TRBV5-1	TGCGCCAGCAGCTTGGATCCCGCAACTAATGAAAAACTGTTTTTT	CASSLDPATNEKLFF
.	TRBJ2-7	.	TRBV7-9	TGTGCCAGCAGCTTAGTTAGGGTGGGCGAGCAGTACTTC	CASSLVRVGEQYF
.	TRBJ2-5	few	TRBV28	TGTGCCAGCAGTTTAGATGAGACCCAGTACTTC	CASSLDETQYF
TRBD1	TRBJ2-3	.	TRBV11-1	TGTGCCAGCAGCTCCCGACAGGGCCTCACAGATACGCAGTATTTT	CASSSRQGLTDTQYF
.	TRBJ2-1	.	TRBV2	TGTGCCAGCAAGATAGGGCGAGGTGAGCAGTTCTTC	CASKIGRGEQFF
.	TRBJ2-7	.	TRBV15	TGTGCCACCAGCAGAGATGGATCCTACGAGCAGTACTTC	CATSRDGSYEQYF
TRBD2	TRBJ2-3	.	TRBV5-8	TGTGCCAGCAGCTTCAGGCTAGCGGGAGGTTCTCTAGTCGGGGATACGCAGTATTTT	CASSFRLAGGSLVGDTQYF
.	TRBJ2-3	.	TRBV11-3	TGTGCCAGCAGCTTTTCTTTAGCGGATACGCAGTATTTT	CASSFSLADTQYF
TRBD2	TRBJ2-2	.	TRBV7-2	TGTGCCAGCAGCTCAGGACTAGCGGGGACCGGGGAGCTGTTTTTT	CASSSGLAGTGELFF
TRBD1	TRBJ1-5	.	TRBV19	TGTGCCAGTAGTGGGGGACAGGGTCCATGGCCCCAGCATTTT	CASSGGQGPWPQHF
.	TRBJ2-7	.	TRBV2	TGTGCCTCGAATGATCAGTATTCCTACGAGCAGTACTTC	CASNDQYSYEQYF
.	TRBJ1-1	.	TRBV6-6	TGTGCCACCGCTCAGGGGCCCCCCGAAGCTTTCTTT	CATAQGPPEAFF
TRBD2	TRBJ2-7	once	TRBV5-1	TGCGCCAGCAGCAGGGGAGGGACTAGCGGGACGTACGAGCAGTACTTC	CASSRGGTSGTYEQYF
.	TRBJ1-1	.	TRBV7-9	TGTGCCAGCAGCCCAGGTTTTGTAGCTTTCTTT	CASSPGFVAFF
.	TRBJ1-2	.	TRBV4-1	TGCGCCAGCAGCCAAGATTCAGGACCCTATGGCTACACCTTC	CASSQDSGPYGYTF
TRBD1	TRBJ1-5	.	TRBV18	TGTGCCAGCTCACCAGGGACAGGGGTACTTATCGGCGATCAGCCCCAGCATTTT	CASSPGTGVLIGDQPQHF
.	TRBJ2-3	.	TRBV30	TGTGCCTGGAGTCAGGGGAACACAGATACGCAGTATTTT	CAWSQGNTDTQYF
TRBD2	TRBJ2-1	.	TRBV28	TGTGCCAGCAGTTACACCGGGACTATTCACCACAATGAGCAGTTCTTC	CASSYTGTIHHNEQFF
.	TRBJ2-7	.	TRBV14	TGTGCCAGCAGCCAAATTCGGCCCATTTGGCGGAACGGAAAAGACGAGCAGTACTTC	CASSQIRPIWRNGKDEQYF
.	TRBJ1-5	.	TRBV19	TGTGCCAGTAGTCCCCGTCGGGACGTCAATCAGCCCCAGCATTTT	CASSPRRDVNQPQHF
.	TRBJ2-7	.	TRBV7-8	TGTGCCAGCAGCTTATCGGGTGCATCTTACTACGAGCAGTACTTC	CASSLSGASYYEQYF
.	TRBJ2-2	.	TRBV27	TGTGCCAGCAGTTCTACCCCCCCTTACACCGGGGAGCTGTTTTTT	CASSSTPPYTGELFF
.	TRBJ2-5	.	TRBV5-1	TGCGCCAGCAGCTTTCCCCGTGGGGAGACCCAGTACTTC	CASSFPRGETQYF
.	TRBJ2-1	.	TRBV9	TGTGCCAGCAGCCCTATCGGACAGACTTACAATGAGCAGTTCTTC	CASSPIGQTYNEQFF
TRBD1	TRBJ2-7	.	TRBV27	TGTGCCAGCAGTTTCAGGGGGACCTCCTACGAGCAGTACTTC	CASSFRGTSYEQYF
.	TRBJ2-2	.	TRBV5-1	TGCGCCAGCAGCTTGTCCGGGGCTACCACCGGGGAGCTGTTTTTT	CASSLSGATTGELFF
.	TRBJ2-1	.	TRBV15	TGTGCCACCAGCAGAGACCCGGACCGGGCAGAGCAGTTCTTC	CATSRDPDRAEQFF
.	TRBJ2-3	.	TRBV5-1	TGCGCCAGCAGCTTGTTCAGCGGGAGCACAGATACGCAGTATTTT	CASSLFSGSTDTQYF
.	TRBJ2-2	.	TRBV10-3	TGTGCCATCAGTGAGATGTGGGGCGGGGAGCTGTTTTTT	CAISEMWGGELFF
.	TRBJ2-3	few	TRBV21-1	TGTGCCAGCTGGACTAGCGGGAGACATACGCAGTATTTT	CASWTSGRHTQYF
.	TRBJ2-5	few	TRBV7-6	TGTGCCAGCGGGGTTGAGACCCAGTACTTC	CASGVETQYF
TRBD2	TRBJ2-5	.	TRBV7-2	TGTGCCAGCAGCCCAGGGACTAGCGGGAGGGCCCGGCAAGAGACCCAGTACTTC	CASSPGTSGRARQETQYF
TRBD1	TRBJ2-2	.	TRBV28	TGTGCCAGCAGTTTTTTCGGGACAGGGTCTGGGGAGCTGTTTTTT	CASSFFGTGSGELFF
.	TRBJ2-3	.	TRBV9	TGTGCCAGCAGCGCCACCGGGATGAAGGGAGCTACGCAGTATTTT	CASSATGMKGATQYF
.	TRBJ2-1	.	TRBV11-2	TGTGCCAGCAGCTTAGCCCCCGCAAGTCCCTTCTTC	CASSLAPASPFF
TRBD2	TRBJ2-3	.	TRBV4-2	TGTGCCAGCAGCCAAGATCCCCTAGCGGGAGTGAGCACAGATACGCAGTATTTT	CASSQDPLAGVSTDTQYF